The next 29 T cell receptor beta chains were all read from a single sample in a study of control samples from healthy donors and cancer patients. Profiled with immunoSEQ multiplex PCR; TCRdb holds only in-frame clones, not every one. The sample yields approximately 100,000 clones, roughly nine tenths seen once. The sequenced sample consisted of blood. The receptor source for this set is a human donor in good health. The donor label of this sample is uncertain.

The chain employs TRBV28 and TRBJ2-3; 9 positions agree with TRBD1. Looked up from germline, CDR1 is MDHEN and CDR2 is SYDVKM. The CDR3 loop spans 16 amino acids. Germline trimming cut 7 bases from V and 4 bases from J; bases unmatched to any gene: 12. Here the CDR3 reads CASTLTQGARADTQYF. CDR3 nucleotide sequence: TGTGCCAGCACACTTACACAGGGGGCGCGGGCAGATACGCAGTATTTT.

In this sample, this clone turned up once. The CDR3 DNA reads as TGTGCCAGCAGCTTGTCCCCCATGGGGGCAACAGATACGCAGTATTTT. Translating it yields CASSLSPMGATDTQYF. The V call is TRBV5-4, the J call TRBJ2-3; D possibly corresponds to TRBD1 (6 bases). With 1 base removed from V and 3 bases from J, the gap between germline ends came to 15 bases. Per germline, CDR1 SGHNT and CDR2 YYREEE (reference sequence). This CDR3 region has 16 residues.

V gene TRBV7-2 combines with J gene TRBJ2-7; 9 bases line up with TRBD2. Germline values: CDR1 SGHTA, CDR2 FQGNSA. Trimming removed 5 bases from V and 2 bases from J; junction bases left unmatched: 7. The CDR3 contains 15 residues. Here the CDR3 DNA reads TGTGCCAGCAGCGCGGGGGGGACGGCAACCTACGAGCAGTACTTC. Translating gives CASSAGGTATYEQYF. Complete variable domain (other parts from reference TRBV7-2 and TRBJ2-7): GAGVSQSPSNKVTEKGKDVELRCDPISGHTALYWYRQSLGQGLEFLIYFQGNSAPDKSGLPSDRFSAERTGGSVSTLTIQRTQQEDSAVYLCASSAGGTATYEQYFGPGTRLTVT.

The rearrangement links TRBV7-8 to TRBJ2-3; D unresolved. This CDR3 has 14 amino acids. The germline gives CDR1 SGHVS, CDR2 FQNEAQ. V shed 3 bases and J shed 4 bases, with 11 bases lying between them. The CDR3 loop reads CASSFLARADTQYF. CDR3 coding DNA: TGTGCCAGCAGCTTTTTGGCGCGCGCAGATACGCAGTATTTT.

The CDR3 DNA sequence: TGTGCCAGCAGCTTAGTAGGGGGCCAAGAGACCCAGTACTTC. Amino acids: CASSLVGGQETQYF. J is TRBJ2-5 and V is TRBV7-9, with a possible D match to TRBD1 (6 bases). V lost 1 base and J lost 1, with 7 bases in between. In germline, CDR1 is SEHNR, CDR2 FQNEAQ (reference sequence). The CDR3 runs to 14 residues.

This chain uses TRBV7-7 with TRBJ1-1; perhaps TRBD1 as D (6 bases). V dropped 5 bases and J dropped 4 bases, with 20 bases sitting between them. Germline CDR1 and CDR2: SSHAT and FNYEAQ (reference sequence). The CDR3 sequence is 16 residues long. The CDR3 reads CASSPAWGALGTEAFF. In nucleotides, the CDR3 is TGTGCCAGCAGCCCAGCCTGGGGGGCTTTAGGCACTGAAGCTTTCTTT. The full variable domain, rest sourced from reference TRBV7-7 and TRBJ1-1, is GAGVSQSPRYKVTKRGQDVTLRCDPISSHATLYWYQQALGQGPEFLTYFNYEAQPDKSGLPSDRFSAERPEGSISTLTIQRTEQRDSAMYRCASSPAWGALGTEAFFGQGTRLTVV.

V gene TRBV6-5 combines with J gene TRBJ1-2, with 8 bases aligning to TRBD1. V trimming: 2 bases; J trimming: 8 bases; junction bases outside the gene matches: 7. The CDR3 is 14 residues long. Germline values: CDR1 MNHEY, CDR2 SVGAGI. The CDR3 loop is CASSYRDRGQGYTF. CDR3 nucleotides: TGTGCCAGCAGTTACCGAGACAGGGGTCAGGGCTACACCTTC.

The table lists this clone with a few counts. V usage is TRBV12-3 or TRBV12-4 and J usage is TRBJ1-1; D might be TRBD1 (5 bases). The CDR3 runs to 12 residues. V was shortened by 5 bases and J by 9 bases, with 13 bases between the two germline ends. The CDR3 here is CASSIDGGKAFF. In DNA, the CDR3 is TGTGCCAGCAGTATCGACGGGGGTAAAGCTTTCTTT.

The chain combines TRBV7-2 with TRBJ1-5; maybe TRBD1 (5 bases). This CDR3 has 14 residues. The germline V gene encodes CDR1 SGHTA and CDR2 FQGNSA. The V end was cut by 3 bases, the J end by 7 bases, with 13 bases between. For the CDR3, the DNA is TGTGCCAGCAGCTTCCTCTCCCGGGGCCAGCCCCAGCATTTT. Protein product: CASSFLSRGQPQHF. Complete variable domain (other parts from reference TRBV7-2 and TRBJ1-5): GAGVSQSPSNKVTEKGKDVELRCDPISGHTALYWYRQSLGQGLEFLIYFQGNSAPDKSGLPSDRFSAERTGGSVSTLTIQRTQQEDSAVYLCASSFLSRGQPQHFGDGTRLSIL.

The chain joins TRBV19 to TRBJ2-3, with a possible D match to TRBD2 (6 bases). There are 12 residues in the CDR3. The germline V gene has CDR1 LNHDA and CDR2 SQIVND (reference sequence). V gave up 9 bases and J gave up 2 bases, with 9 bases separating them. For the CDR3, the DNA is TGTGCCAGCCGCGGGACCACAGATACGCAGTATTTT. This codes for CASRGTTDTQYF.

The gene calls are TRBV3-1 (or the pseudogene TRBV3-2) and TRBJ1-1; 8 nucleotides agree with TRBD1. The germline V gene encodes CDR1 LGHDT and CDR2 YNNKEL (reference sequence). V trimming: 4 bases; J trimming: 1 base; junction bases outside the gene matches: 5. This CDR3 has 15 residues. DNA of the CDR3: TGTGCCAGCAGCCCAACAGGGGGACCGAACACTGAAGCTTTCTTT. It codes for CASSPTGGPNTEAFF.

V usage is TRBV19 and J usage is TRBJ1-2, with TRBD1 as a possible D gene (5 bases). This CDR3 has 15 residues. Per germline, CDR1 LNHDA and CDR2 SQIVND (reference sequence). The V gene lost 5 bases and the J gene lost 2 bases, with 15 bases spanning the gap. The CDR3 nucleotides read TGTGCCAGTAGTGTCCGGGACGGAGAGAACTATGGCTACACCTTC. This encodes CASSVRDGENYGYTF.

The genes are TRBV24-1 and TRBJ2-5; D is possibly TRBD2 (7 bases). V was trimmed by 0 bases and J by 1 base, leaving 17 bases between them. The germline gives CDR1 KGHDR, CDR2 SFDVKD. The length of the CDR3 is 18 residues. The CDR3 DNA is TGTGCCACCAGTGATTTGCCGCTGCGGGGGCCCTGCCAAGAGACCCAGTACTTC. This codes for CATSDLPLRGPCQETQYF.

The chain recombines TRBV6-5 with TRBJ2-1, with TRBD1 matching 7 bases. The CDR3 covers 15 residues. V trimming: 7 bases; J trimming: 3 bases; junction bases outside the gene matches: 9. Germline V lookup: CDR1 MNHEY, CDR2 SVGAGI. The CDR3 reads CASTKDRALYNEQFF. The CDR3 coding sequence is TGTGCCAGCACCAAAGACAGGGCTCTCTACAATGAGCAGTTCTTC.

The chain is built from TRBV19 and TRBJ1-5; D gene ambiguous. This CDR3 is built from 13 residues. Germline loops: CDR1 LNHDA, CDR2 SQIVND (reference sequence). V shed 5 bases and J shed 6 bases, with 11 bases lying between them. DNA of the CDR3: TGTGCCAGTAGTTCCGATCGGAGTCAGCCCCAGCATTTT. Translating gives CASSSDRSQPQHF.

The chain couples TRBV2 to TRBJ1-5, with D possibly TRBD1 on 6 matching bases. The CDR3 spans 20 residues. From germline, CDR1 is SNHLY and CDR2 FYNNEI. Deletions cut 6 bases from V and 1 base from J, with 28 bases between. CDR3 nucleotide sequence: TGTGCCAGCAGCGGGTTATGGGGGCGCGGAGCGCATTCGAGCAATCAGCCCCAGCATTTT. This codes for CASSGLWGRGAHSSNQPQHF.

The chain couples TRBV6-5 to TRBJ1-2; the D gene is possibly TRBD1 (6 bases). CDR1 and CDR2 from the germline V gene are MNHEY and SVGAGI. The CDR3 sequence is 14 residues long. Between the trimmed V and J ends, which lost 8 bases and 4 bases, there was a span of 17 bases. CDR3 bases: TGTGCCAGCGACTATTTGGTCAGGGGCTATGGCTACACCTTC. This gives the protein CASDYLVRGYGYTF.

The chain combines TRBV5-1 with TRBJ2-1, with a tentative D call TRBD1 (6 bases). CDR1 and CDR2 from the germline V gene are SGHRS and YFSETQ. This CDR3 comprises 15 residues. V lost 5 bases and J 8 bases, leaving 20 bases between the germline ends. In DNA form, the CDR3 reads TGCGCCAGCAGTTCCCGGGACACGCGCATCCATGAGCAGTTCTTC. Translated, it gives CASSSRDTRIHEQFF.

V is TRBV6-5 and J is TRBJ2-5; tentative D call: TRBD1 (6 bases). Germline V CDR1 and CDR2: MNHEY, SVGAGI. The germline V and J ends were trimmed by 5 bases and 5 bases, with 9 bases remaining between them. The CDR3 sequence is 12 residues long. The CDR3 region is CASSRTAETQYF. The CDR3 DNA is TGTGCCAGCAGTAGGACAGCCGAGACCCAGTACTTC.

This clone was seen once. Different DNA sequences within this sample yield the same CDR3. The chain carries TRBV5-1 and TRBJ2-1; a weak D match, TRBD2 (5 bases). CDR1 and CDR2 (germline): SGHRS, YFSETQ. Trimming removed 0 bases from V and 0 bases from J, with 7 bases in between. This CDR3 contains 15 residues. The CDR3 protein is CASSLAGSSYNEQFF. The CDR3 DNA follows: TGCGCCAGCAGCTTGGCGGGGAGCTCCTACAATGAGCAGTTCTTC.

The chain uses TRBV5-1 and TRBJ2-7; 7 bases match TRBD1. Trimming at V came to 4 bases and at J to 1 base, leaving 8 bases not matched to a gene. This CDR3 spans 15 amino acids. Germline loops: CDR1 SGHRS, CDR2 YFSETQ. Here the CDR3 reads CASSKGDSSSYEQYF. DNA for the CDR3: TGCGCCAGCAGCAAAGGGGACAGTAGTTCCTACGAGCAGTACTTC.

With respect to this clone: Other DNA sequences within the sample encode an identical CDR3. The V gene is TRBV19, the J gene TRBJ1-3; D gene uncertain. CDR1 is LNHDA and CDR2 is SQIVND in the germline V gene (reference sequence). The CDR3 is 14 amino acids. V gave up 3 bases and J gave up 0 bases, with 6 bases separating them. CDR3 in DNA: TGTGCCAGTAGTATCCGGAACTCTGGAAACACCATATATTTT. Protein product: CASSIRNSGNTIYF. Together with reference TRBV19 and TRBJ1-3, the CDR3 gives the full variable domain: DGGITQSPKYLFRKEGQNVTLSCEQNLNHDAMYWYRQDPGQGLRLIYYSQIVNDFQKGDIAEGYSVSREKKESFPLTVTSAQKNPTAFYLCASSIRNSGNTIYFGEGSWLTVV.

There are a few counts of this clone. The rearrangement links TRBV3-1 (or the pseudogene TRBV3-2) to TRBJ2-2; TRBD1 or TRBD2 may be the D gene (5 bases each). The CDR3 spans 17 residues. V was clipped by 7 bases and J by 2 bases, with 20 bases between them. Per germline, CDR1 LGHDT and CDR2 YNNKEL (reference sequence). CDR3 nucleotides: TGTGCCAGCAACACCCTTCGGGGCGGATCCAACACCGGGGAGCTGTTTTTT. This codes for CASNTLRGGSNTGELFF.

J is TRBJ2-1 and V is TRBV10-3; D assignment may be TRBD1 or TRBD2 (5 bases each). V was clipped by 6 bases and J by 7 bases, with 16 bases between them. Germline V gene data show CDR1 as ENHRY and CDR2 as SYGVKD. This CDR3 contains 14 residues. The CDR3 reads CAISVGGTSNEQFF. CDR3 nucleotide sequence: TGTGCCATCAGCGTCGGTGGGACCTCGAATGAGCAGTTCTTC.

The chain has TRBV6-2 or TRBV6-3 and TRBJ2-1, with a weak D call TRBD2 (5 bases). Germline values: CDR1 MNHEY, CDR2 SVGEGT. The CDR3 extends over 16 amino acids. V shed 0 bases and J shed 0 bases, with 9 bases lying between them. CDR3 protein: CASSYSQGSSYNEQFF. CDR3 DNA: TGTGCCAGCAGTTACTCTCAAGGGAGCTCCTACAATGAGCAGTTCTTC.

This chain connects TRBV5-5 to TRBJ2-5; the D is unclear. The CDR3 contains 13 residues. From germline, CDR1 is SGHKS and CDR2 YYEKEE (reference sequence). V lost 0 bases to trimming and J lost 1 base, with 4 bases between them. DNA of the CDR3: TGTGCCAGCAGCTTGGGGGCCCAAGAGACCCAGTACTTC. Translating gives CASSLGAQETQYF.

This chain joins TRBV3-1 (or the pseudogene TRBV3-2) and TRBJ2-3; D unclear. Trimming took off 3 bases at V and 4 bases at J, with 11 bases between the two ends. Germline V gives CDR1 LGHDT, CDR2 YNNKEL (reference sequence). The CDR3 has 14 amino acids. CDR3 residues: CASSHRQTADTQYF. DNA for the CDR3: TGTGCCAGCAGCCACCGCCAGACGGCAGATACGCAGTATTTT.

The V and J genes are TRBV5-5 and TRBJ1-2, with D unresolved. Trimming took off 2 bases at V and 3 bases at J, with 11 bases between the two ends. The CDR3 spans 14 residues. Per germline, CDR1 SGHKS and CDR2 YYEKEE (reference sequence). The CDR3 region is CASSFKWGDYGYTF. CDR3 DNA: TGTGCCAGCAGCTTTAAGTGGGGAGACTATGGCTACACCTTC.

This rearrangement joins TRBV6-5 to TRBJ1-5; 8 nucleotides agree with TRBD1. This CDR3 spans 15 amino acids. Unmatched junction bases numbered 10, after V lost 7 bases and J lost 5 bases. Looked up from germline, CDR1 is MNHEY and CDR2 is SVGAGI. The CDR3 bases are TGTGCCAGCAAAGGGACAGGCGGTACGTATCAGCCCCAGCATTTT. The encoded protein is CASKGTGGTYQPQHF.